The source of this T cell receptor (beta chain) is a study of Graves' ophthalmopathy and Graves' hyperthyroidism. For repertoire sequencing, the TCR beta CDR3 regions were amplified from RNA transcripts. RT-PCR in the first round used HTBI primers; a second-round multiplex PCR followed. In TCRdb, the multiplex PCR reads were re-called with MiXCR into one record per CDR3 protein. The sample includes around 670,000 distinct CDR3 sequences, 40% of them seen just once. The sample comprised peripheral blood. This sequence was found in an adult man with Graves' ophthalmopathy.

The CDR3 region is CASSVGATREKLFF. The CDR3 DNA is TGTGCCAGCAGCGTAGGTGCCACCCGTGAAAAACTGTTTTTT. V usage is TRBV9 and J usage is TRBJ1-4; D is unresolved. The CDR3 runs 14 residues. V dropped 0 bases and J dropped 7 bases, with 10 bases sitting between them. In germline, CDR1 is SGDLS, CDR2 YYNGEE. Full variable domain (outside the CDR3, taken from reference TRBV9 and TRBJ1-4): DSGVTQTPKHLITATGQRVTLRCSPRSGDLSVYWYQQSLDQGLQFLIQYYNGEERAKGNILERFSAQQFPDLHSELNLSSLELGDSALYFCASSVGATREKLFFGSGTQLSVL.